The rows below give T cell receptor beta chains drawn from one sample of a study of OX40 agonist ivuxolimab in advanced cancers. Assay: immunoSEQ multiplex PCR; the TCRdb copy retains only in-frame clones and omits some. The table records approximately 58,000 clones, around 90% of them present only once. Specimen: CD4+ or CD8+ T cells sorted from blood, collected in a trial of the OX40 agonist ivuxolimab. These TCRs come from an adult with an advanced solid tumor such as melanoma, head and neck, liver or kidney cancer. The CDR3 runs from the conserved cysteine through the conserved F or W. Fields, in order: V gene, CDR3 protein.

>TRBV5-4
CASRKGQGDTGELFF
>TRBV2
CASSRDRGLFAPFF
>TRBV5-1
CASSLEGQPQHF
>TRBV27
CASSLFGNFNEQFF
>TRBV18
CASPPGPGRTGELFF
>TRBV18
CASSPFQENTGELFF
>TRBV28
CASNGERILSYEQYF
>TRBV4-2
CASSDLSGGNEQFF
>TRBV7-6
CASSLRQGPYEQYF
>TRBV27
CASSYHGTGLSYEQYF
>TRBV27
CASSGFERTKTEQFF
>TRBV7-9
CASSLGLVYGEQFF
>TRBV5-1
CASYESGSSYNEQFF
>TRBV30
CAWSPGTDYEKLFF
>TRBV5-1
CASSLSPAGAQETQYF
>TRBV5-6
CASSWEKGNDSPLHF
>TRBV12-5
CASGLWVSEKLFF
>TRBV19
CASSIRSGGTWTEAFF
>TRBV12-5
CASGGSGNQETQYF
>TRBV2
CASRSTGTVGDEFF
>TRBV5-4
CASSPRPGTVTGELFF
>TRBV5-1
CASSPDSPGETQYF
>TRBV5-1
CASMWQMNTGELFF
>TRBV5-1
CASSRDAGNYGYTF
>TRBV10-1
CASSESSGFNEQFF
>TRBV6-5
CASSTRQGTDEKLFF
>TRBV5-1
CASSIQGAPYEQYF